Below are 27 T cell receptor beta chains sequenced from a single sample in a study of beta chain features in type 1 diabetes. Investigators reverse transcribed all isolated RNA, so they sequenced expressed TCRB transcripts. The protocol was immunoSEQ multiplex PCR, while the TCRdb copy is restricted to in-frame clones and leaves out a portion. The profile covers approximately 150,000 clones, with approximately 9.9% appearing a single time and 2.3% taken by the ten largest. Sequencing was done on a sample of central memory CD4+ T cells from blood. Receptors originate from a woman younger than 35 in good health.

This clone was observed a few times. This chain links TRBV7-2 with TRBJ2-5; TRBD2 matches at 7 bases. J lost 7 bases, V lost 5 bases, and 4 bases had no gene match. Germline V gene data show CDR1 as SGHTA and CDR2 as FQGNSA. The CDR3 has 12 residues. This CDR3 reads CASSRPGGTQYF. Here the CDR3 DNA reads TGTGCCAGCAGCCGTCCGGGAGGGACCCAGTACTTC.

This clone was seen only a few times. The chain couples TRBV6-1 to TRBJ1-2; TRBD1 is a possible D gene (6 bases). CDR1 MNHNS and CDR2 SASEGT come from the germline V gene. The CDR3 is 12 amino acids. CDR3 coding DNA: TGTGGATTACAGGGCCCAAATTTATTGGTGACCTTC. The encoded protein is CGLQGPNLLVTF.

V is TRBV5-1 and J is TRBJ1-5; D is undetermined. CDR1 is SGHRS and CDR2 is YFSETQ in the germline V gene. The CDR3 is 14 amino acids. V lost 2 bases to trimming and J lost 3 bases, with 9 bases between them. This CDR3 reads CASSFNGDNQPQHF. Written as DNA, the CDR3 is TGCGCCAGCAGCTTTAACGGGGACAATCAGCCCCAGCATTTT.

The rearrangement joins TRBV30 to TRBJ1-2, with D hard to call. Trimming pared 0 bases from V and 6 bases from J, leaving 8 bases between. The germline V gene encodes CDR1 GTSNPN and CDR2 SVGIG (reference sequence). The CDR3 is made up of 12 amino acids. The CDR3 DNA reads TGTGCCTGGAGTGTGGTTGAGGATGGCTACACCTTC. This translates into CAWSVVEDGYTF.

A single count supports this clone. The CDR3 bases are TGTGCCAGCAGCTTAGTAAGACTAGCGAGCCAAGAGACCCAGTACTTC. It yields the protein CASSLVRLASQETQYF. The chain links TRBV7-2 to TRBJ2-5, with 8 bases identical to TRBD2. V gave up 1 base and J gave up 1 base; unmatched junction bases: 5. CDR1 and CDR2 from the germline V gene are SGHTA and FQGNSA. The CDR3 contains 16 residues.

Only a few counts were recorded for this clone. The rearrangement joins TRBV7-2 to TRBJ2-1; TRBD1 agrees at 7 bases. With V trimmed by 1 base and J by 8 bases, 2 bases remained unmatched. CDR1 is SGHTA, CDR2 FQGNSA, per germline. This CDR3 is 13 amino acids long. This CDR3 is CASSLGTGDEQFF. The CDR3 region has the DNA TGTGCCAGCAGCTTAGGGACAGGCGATGAGCAGTTCTTC.

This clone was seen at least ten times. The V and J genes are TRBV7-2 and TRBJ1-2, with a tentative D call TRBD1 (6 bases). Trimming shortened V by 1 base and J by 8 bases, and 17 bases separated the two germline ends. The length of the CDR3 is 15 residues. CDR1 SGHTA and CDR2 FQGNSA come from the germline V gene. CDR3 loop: CASSLDSAGARGYTF. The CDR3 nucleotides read TGTGCCAGCAGCTTAGATAGTGCGGGGGCACGCGGCTACACCTTC.

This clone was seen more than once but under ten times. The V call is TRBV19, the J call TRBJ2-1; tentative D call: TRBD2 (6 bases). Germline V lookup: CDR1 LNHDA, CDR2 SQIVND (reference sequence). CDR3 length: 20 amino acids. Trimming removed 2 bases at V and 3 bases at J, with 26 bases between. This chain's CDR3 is CASSIYPWGSSGDLYNEQFF. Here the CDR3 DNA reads TGTGCCAGTAGTATATACCCCTGGGGCAGTTCGGGAGATCTCTACAATGAGCAGTTCTTC.

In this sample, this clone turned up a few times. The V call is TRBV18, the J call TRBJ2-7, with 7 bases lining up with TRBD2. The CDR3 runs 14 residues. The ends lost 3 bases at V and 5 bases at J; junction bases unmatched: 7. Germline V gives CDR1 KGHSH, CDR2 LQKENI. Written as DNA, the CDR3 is TGTGCCAGCTCACCGCCGGGACTAAGGCACGAGCAGTACTTC. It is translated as CASSPPGLRHEQYF. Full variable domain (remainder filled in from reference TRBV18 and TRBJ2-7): NAGVMQNPRHLVRRRGQEARLRCSPMKGHSHVYWYRQLPEEGLKFMVYLQKENIIDESGMPKERFSAEFPKEGPSILRIQQVVRGDSAAYFCASSPPGLRHEQYFGPGTRLTVT.

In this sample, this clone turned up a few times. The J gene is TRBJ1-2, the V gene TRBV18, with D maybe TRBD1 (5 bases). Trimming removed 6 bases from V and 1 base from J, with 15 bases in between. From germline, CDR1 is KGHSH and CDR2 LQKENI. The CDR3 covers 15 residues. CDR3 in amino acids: CASSSTGGYNYGYTF. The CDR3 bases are TGTGCCAGCTCCTCCACCGGGGGATATAACTATGGCTACACCTTC.

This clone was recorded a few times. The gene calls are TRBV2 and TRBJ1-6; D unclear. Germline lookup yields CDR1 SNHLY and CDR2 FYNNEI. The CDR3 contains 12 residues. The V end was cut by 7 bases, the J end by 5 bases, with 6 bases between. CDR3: CASKQNNSPLHF. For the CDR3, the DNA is TGTGCCAGCAAGCAAAATAATTCACCCCTCCACTTT.

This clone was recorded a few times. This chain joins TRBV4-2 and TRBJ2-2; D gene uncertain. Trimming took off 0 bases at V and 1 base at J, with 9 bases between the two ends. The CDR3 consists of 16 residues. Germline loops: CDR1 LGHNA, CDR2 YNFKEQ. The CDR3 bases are TGTGCCAGCAGCCAAGATTTCGCGGTGAACACCGGGGAGCTGTTTTTT. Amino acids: CASSQDFAVNTGELFF.

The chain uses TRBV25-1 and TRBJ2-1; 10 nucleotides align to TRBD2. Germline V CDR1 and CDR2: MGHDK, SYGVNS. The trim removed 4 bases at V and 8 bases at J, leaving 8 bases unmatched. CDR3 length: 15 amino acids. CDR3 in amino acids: CASSGPAGGLYEQFF. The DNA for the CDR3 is TGTGCCAGCAGTGGGCCAGCGGGAGGGCTCTATGAGCAGTTCTTC.

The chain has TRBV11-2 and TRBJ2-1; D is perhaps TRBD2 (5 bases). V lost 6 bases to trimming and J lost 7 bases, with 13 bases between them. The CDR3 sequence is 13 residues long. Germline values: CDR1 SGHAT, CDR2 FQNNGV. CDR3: CASRSGEWNEQFF. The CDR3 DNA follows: TGTGCCAGCAGGTCCGGGGAGTGGAATGAGCAGTTCTTC.

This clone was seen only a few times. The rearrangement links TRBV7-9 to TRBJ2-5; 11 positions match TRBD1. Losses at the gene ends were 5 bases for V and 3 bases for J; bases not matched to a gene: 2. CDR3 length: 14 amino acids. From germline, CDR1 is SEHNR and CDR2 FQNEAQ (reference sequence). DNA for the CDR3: TGTGCCAGCAGCGCGGGACAGGGGGAAGAGACCCAGTACTTC. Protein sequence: CASSAGQGEETQYF.

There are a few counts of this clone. The CDR3 sequence is CASSVAPTGIYEQYF. The CDR3 coding sequence is TGTGCCAGCAGCGTAGCTCCAACGGGGATCTACGAGCAGTACTTC. The genes are TRBV9 and TRBJ2-7; TRBD2 might be the D (5 bases). The CDR3 has 15 amino acids. With 0 bases removed from V and 3 bases from J, the gap between germline ends came to 13 bases. CDR1 and CDR2 from the germline V gene are SGDLS and YYNGEE.

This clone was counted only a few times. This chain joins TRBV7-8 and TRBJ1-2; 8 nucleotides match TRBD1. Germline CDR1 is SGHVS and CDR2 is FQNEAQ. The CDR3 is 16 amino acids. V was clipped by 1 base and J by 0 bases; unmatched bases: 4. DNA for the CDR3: TGTGCCAGCAGCTTAGGAGGACAGGGAGCTAACTATGGCTACACCTTC. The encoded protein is CASSLGGQGANYGYTF.

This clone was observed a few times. The CDR3 sequence: CASRPQGASGNTIYF. Here the CDR3 DNA reads TGTGCCAGCAGGCCTCAGGGGGCTTCTGGAAACACCATATATTTT. This chain joins TRBV28 and TRBJ1-3; TRBD1 matches 8 bases. V was clipped by 6 bases and J by 1 base; unmatched bases: 5. The germline CDR1 and CDR2 sequences are MDHEN and SYDVKM. This CDR3 has 15 amino acids. Using reference TRBV28 and TRBJ1-3 for the parts outside the CDR3, the full variable domain is DVKVTQSSRYLVKRTGEKVFLECVQDMDHENMFWYRQDPGLGLRLIYFSYDVKMKEKGDIPEGYSVSREKKERFSLILESASTNQTSMYLCASRPQGASGNTIYFGEGSWLTVV.

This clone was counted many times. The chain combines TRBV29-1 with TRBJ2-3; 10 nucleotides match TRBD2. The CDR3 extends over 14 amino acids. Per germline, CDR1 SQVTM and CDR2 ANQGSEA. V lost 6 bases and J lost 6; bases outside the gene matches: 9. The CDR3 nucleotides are TGCAGCGTCGATGGGGCTAGCGGGGGCGATACGCAGTATTTT. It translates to CSVDGASGGDTQYF.

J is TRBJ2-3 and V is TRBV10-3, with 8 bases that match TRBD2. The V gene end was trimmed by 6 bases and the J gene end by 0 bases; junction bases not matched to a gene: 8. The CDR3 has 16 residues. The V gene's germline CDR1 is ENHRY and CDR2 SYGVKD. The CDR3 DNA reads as TGTGCCATCAGCAACCCTAGCGGGCGAAGCACAGATACGCAGTATTTT. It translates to CAISNPSGRSTDTQYF.

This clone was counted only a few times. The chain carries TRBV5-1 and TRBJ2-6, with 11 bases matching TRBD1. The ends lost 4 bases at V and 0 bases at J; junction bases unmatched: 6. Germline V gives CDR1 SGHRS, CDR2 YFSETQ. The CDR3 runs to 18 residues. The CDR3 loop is CASSPAGTGGSGANVLTF. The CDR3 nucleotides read TGCGCCAGCAGCCCGGCCGGGACAGGGGGCTCTGGGGCCAACGTCCTGACTTTC.

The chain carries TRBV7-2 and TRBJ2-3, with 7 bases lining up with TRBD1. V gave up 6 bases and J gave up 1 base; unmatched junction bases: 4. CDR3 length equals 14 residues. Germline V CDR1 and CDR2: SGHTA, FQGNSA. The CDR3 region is CASRDQGGTDTQYF. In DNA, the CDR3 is TGTGCCAGCAGGGACCAGGGGGGCACAGATACGCAGTATTTT.

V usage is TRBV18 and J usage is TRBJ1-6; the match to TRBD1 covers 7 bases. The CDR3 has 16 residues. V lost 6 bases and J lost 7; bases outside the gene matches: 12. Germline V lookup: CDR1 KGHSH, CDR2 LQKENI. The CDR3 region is CASSPAGTGANSPLHF. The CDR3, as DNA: TGTGCCAGCTCCCCAGCGGGTACAGGGGCCAATTCACCCCTCCACTTT. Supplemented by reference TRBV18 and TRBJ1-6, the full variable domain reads NAGVMQNPRHLVRRRGQEARLRCSPMKGHSHVYWYRQLPEEGLKFMVYLQKENIIDESGMPKERFSAEFPKEGPSILRIQQVVRGDSAAYFCASSPAGTGANSPLHFGNGTRLTVT.

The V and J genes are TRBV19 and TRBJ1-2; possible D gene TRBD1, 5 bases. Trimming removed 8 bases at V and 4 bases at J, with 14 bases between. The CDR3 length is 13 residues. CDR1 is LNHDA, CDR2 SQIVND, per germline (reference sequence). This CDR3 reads CASSDIQGYGYTF. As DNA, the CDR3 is TGTGCCAGTTCCGATATCCAGGGCTATGGCTACACCTTC.

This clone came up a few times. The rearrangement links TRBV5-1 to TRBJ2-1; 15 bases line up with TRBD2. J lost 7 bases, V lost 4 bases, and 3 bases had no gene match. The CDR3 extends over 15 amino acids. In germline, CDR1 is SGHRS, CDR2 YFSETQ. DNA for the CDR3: TGCGCCAGCAGCGGGGGACTAGCGGGAGGTAATGAGCAGTTCTTC. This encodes CASSGGLAGGNEQFF.

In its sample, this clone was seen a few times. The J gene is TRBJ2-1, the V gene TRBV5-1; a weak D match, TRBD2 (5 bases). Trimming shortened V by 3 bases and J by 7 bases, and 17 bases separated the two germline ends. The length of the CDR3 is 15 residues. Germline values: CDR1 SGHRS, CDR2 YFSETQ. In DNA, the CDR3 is TGCGCCAGCAGCTCCTCCTCCGGGGTGGCGAATGAGCAGTTCTTC. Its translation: CASSSSSGVANEQFF.

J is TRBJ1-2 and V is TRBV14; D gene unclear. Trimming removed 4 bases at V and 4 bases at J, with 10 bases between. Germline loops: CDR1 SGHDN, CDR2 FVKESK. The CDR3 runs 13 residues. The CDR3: CASSPSTTYGYTF. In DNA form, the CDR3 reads TGTGCCAGCAGCCCCAGTACCACCTATGGCTACACCTTC.